The 6 T cell receptor beta chains reported below all come from one sample, sequenced in a study of T cell responses to AZD1222 COVID-19 vaccine (dated by TCRdb to the early 2020s). What this sample's time point label stands for: baseline before first vaccination. Library generation was performed with the immunoSEQ multiplex PCR assay. The immuneACCESS repertoire file appears here via TCRdb, limited to in-frame rearrangements. These files lack a portion of the clones; in checked studies, under half of the deficit traces to unresolved V genes, and the cause of the others is not known. The sample data list around 96,000 clones, and over 75% of these were observed just once. Jointly, the top ten make up approximately 2.8% of the sample. Here the sequenced sample was peripheral blood, taken on day 0 of AZD1222 vaccination. The source of these receptors is an adult in good health.

The chain has TRBV6-5 and TRBJ1-2; 7 bases match TRBD1. The trim removed 2 bases at V and 7 bases at J, leaving 7 bases unmatched. Germline V gene data show CDR1 as MNHEY and CDR2 as SVGAGI. The CDR3 extends over 14 amino acids. The chain's CDR3 is CASSYLLNRGGYTF. CDR3 in DNA: TGTGCCAGCAGTTACCTCCTTAACAGGGGTGGCTACACCTTC.

The rearrangement uses TRBV7-9 and TRBJ1-3; D not resolved. Between the trimmed V and J ends, which lost 5 bases and 3 bases, there was a span of 17 bases. Germline V gene lookup returns CDR1 SEHNR and CDR2 FQNEAQ (reference sequence). This CDR3 is 16 amino acids long. The CDR3 coding sequence is TGTGCCAGCAGCGCAACTCTGGGTCTTTATGGAAACACCATATATTTT. It is translated as CASSATLGLYGNTIYF.

This chain links TRBV11-2 with TRBJ2-1, with 8 nucleotides matching TRBD2. Germline CDR1 and CDR2: SGHAT and FQNNGV. The junction had 5 bases not matched to a gene; V was cut back by 3 bases and J by 7 bases. CDR3 length: 14 amino acids. CDR3 sequence reads: CASSLSGGKNEQFF. The DNA of the CDR3 is TGTGCCAGCAGCTTGAGCGGGGGAAAGAATGAGCAGTTCTTC.

V usage is TRBV20-1 and J usage is TRBJ2-7, with unresolved D. The germline CDR1 and CDR2 sequences are DFQATT and SNEGSKA (reference sequence). This CDR3 is built from 11 residues. The germline V and J ends were trimmed by 5 bases and 4 bases, with 9 bases remaining between them. The chain's CDR3 is CSAEQQYEQYF. The CDR3 coding sequence is TGCAGTGCTGAACAGCAATACGAGCAGTACTTC.

V gene TRBV29-1 combines with J gene TRBJ1-1; maybe TRBD1 (5 bases). The CDR3 sequence is 16 residues long. V dropped 0 bases and J dropped 4 bases, with 18 bases sitting between them. CDR1 SQVTM and CDR2 ANQGSEA come from the germline V gene. CDR3 region: CSVEELSSRGVTEAFF. CDR3 DNA: TGCAGCGTTGAAGAACTGAGTAGTCGGGGGGTCACTGAAGCTTTCTTT.

The genes are TRBV5-5 and TRBJ2-3, with TRBD1 as a possible D gene (5 bases). The CDR3 spans 15 residues. V was trimmed by 0 bases and J by 4 bases, leaving 12 bases between them. The V gene's germline CDR1 is SGHKS and CDR2 YYEKEE (reference sequence). This CDR3 reads CASSLASRVADTQYF. CDR3 bases: TGTGCCAGCAGCTTGGCCTCCAGGGTTGCAGATACGCAGTATTTT. Combining the CDR3 with reference TRBV5-5 and TRBJ2-3 gives the whole variable domain DAGVTQSPTHLIKTRGQQVTLRCSPISGHKSVSWYQQVLGQGPQFIFQYYEKEERGRGNFPDRFSARQFPNYSSELNVNALLLGDSALYLCASSLASRVADTQYFGPGTRLTVL.